These T cell receptor beta chains were read from a single sample in a study of T cells in Graves' hyperthyroidism and ophthalmopathy. TCRdb fed the multiplex PCR reads into MiXCR, producing one record per CDR3 protein. Of about 640,000 distinct CDR3 sequences listed, 20% are singletons. Sequences were obtained from blood. The receptors shown here come from a man aged 25-45 years with Graves' ophthalmopathy. The CDR3 runs from the conserved cysteine through the conserved F or W. D genes are given only for firm matches. Not all rows give a size; the values are once, few, many and, for expanded clones, a class.

>TRBD2|TRBV19|TRBJ2-2|-
TGTGCCGGACGTTCTAGCGGGAGCGGGACCGGGGAGCTGTTTTTT
CAGRSSGSGTGELFF
>TRBD1|TRBV2|TRBJ1-4|many
TGTGCCAGCTTGGGACAGTTAAATGAAAAACTGTTTTTT
CASLGQLNEKLFF
>TRBD2|TRBV4-3|TRBJ2-1|-
TGCGCCAGCAGCCAAGATAGTACTAGCGGATTGTACAATGAGCAGTTCTTC
CASSQDSTSGLYNEQFF
>TRBD2|TRBV6-2/TRBV6-3|TRBJ2-3|-
TGTGCCAGCAGTTTACGGGAGCGGGGAGATACGCAGTATTTT
CASSLRERGDTQYF
>-|TRBV7-8|TRBJ2-4|-
TGTGCCAGCAGCTTAGACGGGAGAAGAACGTACTTC
CASSLDGRRTYF
>TRBD1|TRBV28|TRBJ1-1|-
TGTGCCAGCAGACCAACGACAGGGGGAGGGACTGAAGCTTTCTTT
CASRPTTGGGTEAFF
>-|TRBV11-2|TRBJ2-5|few
TGTGCCAGCAGCTTAGGGCCGCCCGCGGGGGAGACCCAGTACTTC
CASSLGPPAGETQYF
>TRBD2|TRBV30|TRBJ2-3|-
TGTGCCTGGATTTCACTAGCGACCCCCACAGATACGCAGTATTTT
CAWISLATPTDTQYF
>-|TRBV2|TRBJ1-6|-
TGTGCCAGCAGGTTGACAGAGAGCTCCTATAATTCACCCCTCCACTTT
CASRLTESSYNSPLHF
>-|TRBV11-2|TRBJ1-3|few
TGTGCCAGCAGCTCCGTGAACAGGAAAACGGACACCATATATTTT
CASSSVNRKTDTIYF
>TRBD1|TRBV5-1|TRBJ2-5|few
TGCGCCAGCAGCTTGACCGGACAGGCCCAGGCCCAGTACTTC
CASSLTGQAQAQYF
>-|TRBV7-9|TRBJ1-1|-
TGTGCCAGCAGTTCCAGAGAGGGGTCTACTGAAGCTTTCTTT
CASSSREGSTEAFF
>-|TRBV19|TRBJ1-1|-
TGTGCCAGTACTCGGGGCCAGGGAGTTCACACTGAAGCTTTCTTT
CASTRGQGVHTEAFF
>-|TRBV13|TRBJ2-2|few
TGTGCCAGCTGTGGACAGTACACCGGGGAGCTGTTTTTT
CASCGQYTGELFF
>TRBD1|TRBV27|TRBJ2-7|many
TGTGCCAGCAGTTTTGTGGGACAGGGGATTTACGAGCAGTACTTC
CASSFVGQGIYEQYF
>-|TRBV18|TRBJ1-1|many
TGTGCCAGCTCACGGTTCGGGACAAGGGACACTGAAGCTTTCTTT
CASSRFGTRDTEAFF
>-|TRBV24-1|TRBJ2-6|-
TGTGCCACCAGTGCGGGGGCTGGTGGGGCCAACGTCCTGACTTTC
CATSAGAGGANVLTF
>-|TRBV19|TRBJ1-5|few
TGTGCCAGTAGTATAGTCAGTAAGGGCAATCAGCCCCAGCATTTT
CASSIVSKGNQPQHF
>-|TRBV20-1|TRBJ1-5|few
TGCAGTGCTAGACCCGGGGGTAGGCAGCCCCAGCATTTT
CSARPGGRQPQHF
>TRBD2|TRBV27|TRBJ2-3|many
TGTGCCAGCAGTCCACTTTATGGCCTAGCGGAGACGAAAGCACATACGCAGTATTTT
CASSPLYGLAETKAHTQYF
>-|TRBV2|TRBJ2-2|many
TGTGCCAGCAGAGCATACGGGGAGCTGTTTTTT
CASRAYGELFF
>-|TRBV5-1|TRBJ2-1|-
TGCGCCAGCAGGCCTTCAAGCGGGTCCTACAATGAGCAGTTCTTC
CASRPSSGSYNEQFF
>-|TRBV24-1|TRBJ1-4|many
TGTGCCACCAGTCGGGGTGTGGACGGGCAGGATGAAAAACTGTTTTTT
CATSRGVDGQDEKLFF
>TRBD2|TRBV25-1|TRBJ2-2|once
TGTGCCAGCATTGGCGGGAGGGCCGCCGGGGAGCTGTTTTTT
CASIGGRAAGELFF
>TRBD1|TRBV3-1|TRBJ1-2|many
TGTGCCAGCAGCCAAGTTACGACAGGGTATGGCTACACCTTC
CASSQVTTGYGYTF
>TRBD1|TRBV5-1|TRBJ1-1|few
TGCGCCAGCAGCTTACTCGACAGGGCCACTGAAGCTTTCTTT
CASSLLDRATEAFF
>TRBD2|TRBV24-1|TRBJ2-1|many
TGTGCCACCAGTGACTCAGGACTAGGAAGTAGGAATGAGCAGTTCTTC
CATSDSGLGSRNEQFF
>-|TRBV6-1|TRBJ2-3|-
TGTGCCAGCAGTCAACTAGTCCGCCCAGATACGCAGTATTTT
CASSQLVRPDTQYF